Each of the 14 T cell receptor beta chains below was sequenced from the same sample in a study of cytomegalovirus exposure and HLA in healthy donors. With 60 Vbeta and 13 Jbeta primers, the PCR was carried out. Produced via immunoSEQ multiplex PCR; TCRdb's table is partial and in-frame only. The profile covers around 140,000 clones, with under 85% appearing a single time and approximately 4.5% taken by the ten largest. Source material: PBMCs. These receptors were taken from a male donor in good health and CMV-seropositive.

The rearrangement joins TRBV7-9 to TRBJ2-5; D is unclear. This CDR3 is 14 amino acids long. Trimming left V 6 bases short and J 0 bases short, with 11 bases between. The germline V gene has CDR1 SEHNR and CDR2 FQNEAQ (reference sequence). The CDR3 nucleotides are TGTGCCAGCAGGATTGGAGAGTACCAAGAGACCCAGTACTTC. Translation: CASRIGEYQETQYF. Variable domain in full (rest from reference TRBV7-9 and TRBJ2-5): DTGVSQNPRHKITKRGQNVTFRCDPISEHNRLYWYRQTLGQGPEFLTYFQNEAQLEKSRLLSDRFSAERPKGSFSTLEIQRTEQGDSAMYLCASRIGEYQETQYFGPGTRLLVL.

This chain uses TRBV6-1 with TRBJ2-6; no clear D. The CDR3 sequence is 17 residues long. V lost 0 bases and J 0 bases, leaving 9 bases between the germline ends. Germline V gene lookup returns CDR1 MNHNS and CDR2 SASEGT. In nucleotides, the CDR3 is TGTGCCAGCAGTGAAGCTTTTTGGAGCTCTGGGGCCAACGTCCTGACTTTC. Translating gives CASSEAFWSSGANVLTF.

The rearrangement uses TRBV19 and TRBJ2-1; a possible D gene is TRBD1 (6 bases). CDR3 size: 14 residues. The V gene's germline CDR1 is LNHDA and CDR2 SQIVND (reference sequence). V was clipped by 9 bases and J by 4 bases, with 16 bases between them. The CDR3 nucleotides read TGTGCCAGCGGACAGTATTTGGCATACAATGAGCAGTTCTTC. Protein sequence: CASGQYLAYNEQFF.

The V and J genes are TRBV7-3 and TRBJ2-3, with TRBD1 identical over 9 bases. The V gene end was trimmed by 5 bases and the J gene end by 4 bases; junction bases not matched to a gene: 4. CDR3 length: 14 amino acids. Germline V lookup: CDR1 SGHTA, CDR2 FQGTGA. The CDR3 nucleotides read TGTGCCAGCAGCCTGACAGGGGGGTCAGATACGCAGTATTTT. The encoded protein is CASSLTGGSDTQYF.

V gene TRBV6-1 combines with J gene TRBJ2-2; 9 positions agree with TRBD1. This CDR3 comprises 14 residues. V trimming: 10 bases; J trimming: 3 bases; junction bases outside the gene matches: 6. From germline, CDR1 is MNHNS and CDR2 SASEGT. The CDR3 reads CATAGTGYTGELFF. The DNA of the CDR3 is TGTGCCACGGCCGGGACAGGGTACACCGGGGAGCTGTTTTTT.

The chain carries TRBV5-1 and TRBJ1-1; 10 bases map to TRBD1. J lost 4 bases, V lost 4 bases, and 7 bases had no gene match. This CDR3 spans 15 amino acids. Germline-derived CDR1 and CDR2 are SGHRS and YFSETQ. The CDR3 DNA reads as TGCGCCAGCAGCAGTAGACAGGGGGCTATCACTGAAGCTTTCTTT. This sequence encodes CASSSRQGAITEAFF.

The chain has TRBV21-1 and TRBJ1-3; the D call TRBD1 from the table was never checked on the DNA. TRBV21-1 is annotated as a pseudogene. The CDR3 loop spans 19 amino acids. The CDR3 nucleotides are TGTGCCAGCAGCAAAATGAAGTTGGGGACAAACCCCTCTGGAAACACCATATATTTT. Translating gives CASSKMKLGTNPSGNTIYF.

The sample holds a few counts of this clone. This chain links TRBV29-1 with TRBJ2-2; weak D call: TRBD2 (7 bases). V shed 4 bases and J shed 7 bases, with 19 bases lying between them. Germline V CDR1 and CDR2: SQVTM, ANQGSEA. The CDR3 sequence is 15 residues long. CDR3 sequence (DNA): TGCAGCGTTGGGGTCGGGGGGCGCGAGGGCGGGGAGCTGTTTTTT. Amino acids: CSVGVGGREGGELFF.

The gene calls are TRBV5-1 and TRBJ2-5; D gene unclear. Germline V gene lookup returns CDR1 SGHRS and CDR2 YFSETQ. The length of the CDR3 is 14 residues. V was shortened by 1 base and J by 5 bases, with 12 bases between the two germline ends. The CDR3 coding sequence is TGCGCCAGCAGCTTGTGGAGCCCCGATGAGACCCAGTACTTC. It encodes CASSLWSPDETQYF.

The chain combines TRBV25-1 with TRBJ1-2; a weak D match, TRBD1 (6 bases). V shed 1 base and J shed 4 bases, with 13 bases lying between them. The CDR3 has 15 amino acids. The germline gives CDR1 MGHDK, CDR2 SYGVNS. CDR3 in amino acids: CASSELGDTFYGYTF. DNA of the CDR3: TGTGCCAGCAGTGAATTAGGGGACACTTTCTATGGCTACACCTTC.

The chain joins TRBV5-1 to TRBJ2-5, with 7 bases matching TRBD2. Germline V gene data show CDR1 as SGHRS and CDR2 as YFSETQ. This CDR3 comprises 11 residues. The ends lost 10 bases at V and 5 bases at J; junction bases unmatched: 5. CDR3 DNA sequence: TGCGCCTCGGGGGGAGCCGAGACCCAGTACTTC. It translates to CASGGAETQYF.

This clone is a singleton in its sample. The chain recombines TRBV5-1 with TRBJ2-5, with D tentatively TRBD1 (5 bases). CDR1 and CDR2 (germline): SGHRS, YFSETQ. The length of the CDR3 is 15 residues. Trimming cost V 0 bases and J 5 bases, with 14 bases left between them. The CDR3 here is CASSLGGRVGETQYF. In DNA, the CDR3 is TGCGCCAGCAGCTTGGGCGGCAGGGTGGGTGAGACCCAGTACTTC.

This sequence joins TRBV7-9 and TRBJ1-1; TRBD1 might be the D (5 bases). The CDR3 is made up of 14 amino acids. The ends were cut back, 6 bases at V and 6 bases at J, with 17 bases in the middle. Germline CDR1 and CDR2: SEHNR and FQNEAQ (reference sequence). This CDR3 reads CASRSGLPFAEAFF. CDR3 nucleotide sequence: TGTGCCAGCAGGTCAGGGTTGCCTTTCGCTGAAGCTTTCTTT.

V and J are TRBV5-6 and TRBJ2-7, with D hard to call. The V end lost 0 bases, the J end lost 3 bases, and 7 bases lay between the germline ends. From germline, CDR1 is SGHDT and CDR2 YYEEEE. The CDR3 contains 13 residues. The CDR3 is CASSLVHNYEQYF. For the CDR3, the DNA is TGTGCCAGCAGCTTGGTGCACAACTACGAGCAGTACTTC.